This entry is about one TCR beta chain. These data belong to a study of shared clonotypes between healthy human individuals. V gave up 7 bases and J gave up 8 bases, with 23 bases separating them. The CDR3 has 14 amino acids. The V gene's germline CDR1 is SQVTM and CDR2 ANQGSEA. Method: immunoSEQ multiplex PCR; TCRdb's copy keeps in-frame clones and lacks some. The sample yields 180,000 or so clones, over 80% seen once. Sequencing was done on a sample of naive CD4+ T cells sorted from blood. Subset in this sample: CD45RA+ positively selected. The genes are TRBV29-1 and TRBJ1-1, with D perhaps matching TRBD1 (6 bases). This sequence was found in a young woman in good health. The CDR3 DNA sequence: TGCAGCGGGGGCTCGGGACGGAGAACAGGGGAAGCTTTCTTT. It codes for CSGGSGRRTGEAFF.